This passage covers 11 T cell receptor beta chains from one sample sequenced in a study of early T cells in non-severe SARS-CoV-2 infection. Via MiXCR, TCRdb re-called the 5' RACE reads, giving one row per CDR3 protein. The sample consists of some 60,000 distinct CDR3 sequences, roughly 12% of them appearing once. Sequencing was done on a sample of whole blood. Source of these receptors: an adult who was a healthcare worker with PCR-confirmed SARS-CoV-2 infection or an uninfected control (not recorded which).

This clonotype appeared a few times. This sequence joins TRBV6-1 and TRBJ1-3, with D possibly TRBD1 on 6 matching bases. Trimming left V 6 bases short and J 6 bases short, with 12 bases between. This CDR3 has 13 amino acids. Germline CDR1 and CDR2: MNHNS and SASEGT. CDR3 nucleotides: TGTGCCAGCAGGGGGGCCTCAGCAAACACCATATATTTT. This codes for CASRGASANTIYF.

This clonotype was counted at least ten times. V usage is TRBV14 and J usage is TRBJ2-3; 8 bases map to TRBD2. V was clipped by 4 bases and J by 6 bases; unmatched bases: 12. The V gene's germline CDR1 is SGHDN and CDR2 FVKESK. This CDR3 contains 16 residues. In nucleotides, the CDR3 is TGTGCCAGCAGCCTCCGTGCGGGGGGAGGTTCGGATACGCAGTATTTT. Translation: CASSLRAGGGSDTQYF.

In this sample, this clonotype turned up many times. This chain links TRBV7-6 with TRBJ2-3; D may be TRBD1 (5 bases). V was pared by 7 bases and J by 0 bases, with 11 bases between. The germline CDR1 and CDR2 sequences are SGHVS and FNYEAQ. The CDR3 spans 14 residues. The DNA for the CDR3 is TGTGCCAGCACGATGACAGCTAGCACAGATACGCAGTATTTT. It specifies CASTMTASTDTQYF. The entire variable domain, with the rest obtained from reference TRBV7-6 and TRBJ2-3, is as follows: GAGVSQSPRYKVTKRGQDVALRCDPISGHVSLYWYRQALGQGPEFLTYFNYEAQQDKSGLPNDRFSAERPEGSISTLTIQRTEQRDSAMYRCASTMTASTDTQYFGPGTRLTVL.

This clonotype occurred many times. The chain couples TRBV20-1 to TRBJ2-3; D unresolved. Germline V gene data show CDR1 as DFQATT and CDR2 as SNEGSKA (reference sequence). V was cut by 3 bases and J by 2 bases, with 9 bases left in between. The CDR3 has 13 residues. The CDR3 loop reads CSARGPSTDTQYF. In nucleotides, the CDR3 is TGCAGTGCTAGGGGCCCTTCCACAGATACGCAGTATTTT.

This clonotype was seen at least ten times. This chain uses TRBV4-2 with TRBJ1-2, with TRBD1 as a possible D gene (6 bases). The CDR3 runs to 13 residues. Trimming took off 1 base at V and 4 bases at J, with 7 bases between the two ends. Germline assignment: CDR1 LGHNA and CDR2 YNFKEQ. CDR3 protein: CASSQGTAYGYTF. The DNA of the CDR3 is TGTGCCAGCAGCCAAGGGACAGCCTATGGCTACACCTTC.

J is TRBJ1-6 and V is TRBV12-3 or TRBV12-4, with a weak D call TRBD1 (5 bases). The germline V and J ends were trimmed by 5 bases and 10 bases, with 15 bases remaining between them. This CDR3 has 14 residues. The CDR3 here is CASSQQRGGSPLHF. DNA of the CDR3: TGTGCCAGCAGTCAACAAAGGGGTGGGTCACCCCTCCACTTT.

This chain joins TRBV5-1 and TRBJ1-1, with TRBD1 matching over 7 bases. The CDR3 covers 15 residues. Germline lookup yields CDR1 SGHRS and CDR2 YFSETQ. Trimming removed 2 bases from V and 7 bases from J; junction bases left unmatched: 11. This CDR3 reads CASSFDTGAESEAFF. The CDR3, as DNA: TGCGCCAGCAGCTTTGACACAGGGGCCGAAAGTGAAGCTTTCTTT.

This clonotype showed up just a few times. The CDR3 sequence: CASSARTGGKDTQYF. The DNA for the CDR3 is TGTGCCAGCTCAGCGCGGACAGGGGGCAAAGATACGCAGTATTTT. V and J are TRBV18 and TRBJ2-3; 11 nucleotides match TRBD1. Germline CDR1 is KGHSH and CDR2 is LQKENI. There are 15 residues in the CDR3. V shed 5 bases, J shed 5 bases, and the junction held 6 bases outside the gene matches.

This clonotype occurred a few times. This chain links TRBV28 with TRBJ2-1; D call uncertain. Germline loops: CDR1 MDHEN, CDR2 SYDVKM. This CDR3 contains 11 residues. Between the trimmed V and J ends, which lost 6 bases and 15 bases, there was a span of 15 bases. CDR3 sequence reads: CASRLDRVVFF. CDR3 DNA sequence: TGTGCCAGCAGATTGGACCGCGTTGTGTTCTTC.

This clonotype showed up many times. The DNA of the CDR3 is TGTGCCTCCCAAGGAGGGGCCATCTACGAGCAGTACTTC. Protein sequence: CASQGGAIYEQYF. The chain links TRBV30 to TRBJ2-7, with D possibly TRBD2 on 6 matching bases. Germline CDR1 and CDR2: GTSNPN and SVGIG (reference sequence). The CDR3 has 13 residues. The V gene lost 7 bases and the J gene lost 3 bases, with 16 bases spanning the gap.

The chain has TRBV10-3 and TRBJ1-5, with D possibly matching TRBD1 (5 bases). V was trimmed by 8 bases and J by 2 bases, leaving 13 bases between them. Germline loops: CDR1 ENHRY, CDR2 SYGVKD. The CDR3 runs 14 residues. In DNA form, the CDR3 reads TGTGCCATCCGTACAGGCAATGGCAATCAGCCCCAGCATTTT. Translated, it gives CAIRTGNGNQPQHF.